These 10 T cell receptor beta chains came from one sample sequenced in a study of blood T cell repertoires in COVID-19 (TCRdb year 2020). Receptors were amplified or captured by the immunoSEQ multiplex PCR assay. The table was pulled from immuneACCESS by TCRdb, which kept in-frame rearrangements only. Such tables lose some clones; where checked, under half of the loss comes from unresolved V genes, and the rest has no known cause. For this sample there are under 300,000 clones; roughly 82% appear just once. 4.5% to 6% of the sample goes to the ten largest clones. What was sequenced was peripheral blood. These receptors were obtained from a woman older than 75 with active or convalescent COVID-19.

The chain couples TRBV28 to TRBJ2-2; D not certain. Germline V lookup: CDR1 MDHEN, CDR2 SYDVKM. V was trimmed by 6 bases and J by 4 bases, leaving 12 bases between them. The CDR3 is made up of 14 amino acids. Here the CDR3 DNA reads TGTGCCAGCAGCCTTGGCTCACCCACCGGGGAGCTGTTTTTT. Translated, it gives CASSLGSPTGELFF. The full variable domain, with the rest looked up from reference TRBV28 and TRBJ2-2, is DVKVTQSSRYLVKRTGEKVFLECVQDMDHENMFWYRQDPGLGLRLIYFSYDVKMKEKGDIPEGYSVSREKKERFSLILESASTNQTSMYLCASSLGSPTGELFFGEGSRLTVL.

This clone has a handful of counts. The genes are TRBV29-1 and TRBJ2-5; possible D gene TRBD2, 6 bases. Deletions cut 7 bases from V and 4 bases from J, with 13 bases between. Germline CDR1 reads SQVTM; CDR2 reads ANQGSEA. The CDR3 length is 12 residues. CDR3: CSGGEQRETQYF. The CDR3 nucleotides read TGCAGCGGGGGGGAGCAGCGAGAGACCCAGTACTTC.

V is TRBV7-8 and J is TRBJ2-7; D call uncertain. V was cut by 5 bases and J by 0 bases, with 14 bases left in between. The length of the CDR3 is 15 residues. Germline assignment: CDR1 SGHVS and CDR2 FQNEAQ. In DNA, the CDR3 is TGTGCCAGCAGCCAGATCATTGGAGTCTCCTACGAGCAGTACTTC. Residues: CASSQIIGVSYEQYF. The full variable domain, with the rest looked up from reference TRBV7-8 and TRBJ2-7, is GAGVSQSPRYKVAKRGQDVALRCDPISGHVSLFWYQQALGQGPEFLTYFQNEAQLDKSGLPSDRFFAERPEGSVSTLKIQRTQQEDSAVYLCASSQIIGVSYEQYFGPGTRLTVT.

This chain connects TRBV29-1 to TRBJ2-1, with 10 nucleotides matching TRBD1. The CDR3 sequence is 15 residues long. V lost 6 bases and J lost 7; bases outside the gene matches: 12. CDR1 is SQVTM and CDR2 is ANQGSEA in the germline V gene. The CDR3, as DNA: TGCAGCGTAGGGGTCCCGGGACAGGGGACGAATGAGCAGTTCTTC. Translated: CSVGVPGQGTNEQFF.

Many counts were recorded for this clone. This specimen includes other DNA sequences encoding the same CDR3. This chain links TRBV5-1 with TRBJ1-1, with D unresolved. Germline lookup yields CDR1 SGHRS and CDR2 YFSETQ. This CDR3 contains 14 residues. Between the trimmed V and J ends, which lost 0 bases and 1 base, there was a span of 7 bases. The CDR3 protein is CASSLEAGNTEAFF. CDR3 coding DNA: TGCGCCAGCAGCTTGGAGGCAGGGAACACTGAAGCTTTCTTT.

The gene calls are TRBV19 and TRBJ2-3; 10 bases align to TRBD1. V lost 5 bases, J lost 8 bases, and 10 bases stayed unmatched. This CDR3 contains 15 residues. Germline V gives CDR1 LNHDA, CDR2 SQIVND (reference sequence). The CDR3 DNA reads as TGTGCCAGTAGTCCCGGGACAGGGGCTGGGGGTACGCAGTATTTT. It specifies CASSPGTGAGGTQYF.

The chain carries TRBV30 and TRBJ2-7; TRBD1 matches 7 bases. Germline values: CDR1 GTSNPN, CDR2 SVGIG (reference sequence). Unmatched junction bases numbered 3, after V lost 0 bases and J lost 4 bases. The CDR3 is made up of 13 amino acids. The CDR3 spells CAWSVAGGYEQYF. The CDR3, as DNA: TGTGCCTGGAGTGTAGCAGGGGGTTACGAGCAGTACTTC.

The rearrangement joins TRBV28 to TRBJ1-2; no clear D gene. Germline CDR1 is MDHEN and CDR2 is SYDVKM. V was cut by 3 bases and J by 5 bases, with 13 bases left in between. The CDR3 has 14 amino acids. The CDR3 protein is CASSLEGASYGYTF. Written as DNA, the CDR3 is TGTGCCAGCAGTTTGGAGGGAGCTTCTTATGGCTACACCTTC.

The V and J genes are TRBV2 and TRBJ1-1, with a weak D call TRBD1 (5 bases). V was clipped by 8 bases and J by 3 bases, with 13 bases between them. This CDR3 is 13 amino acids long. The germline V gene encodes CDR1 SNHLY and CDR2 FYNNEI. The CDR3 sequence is CASLQVPHTEAFF. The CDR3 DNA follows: TGTGCCAGCTTACAGGTCCCTCACACTGAAGCTTTCTTT.

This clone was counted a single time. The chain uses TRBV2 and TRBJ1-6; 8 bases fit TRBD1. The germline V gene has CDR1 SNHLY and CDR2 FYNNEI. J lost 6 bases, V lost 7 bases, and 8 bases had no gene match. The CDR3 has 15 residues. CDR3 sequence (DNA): TGTGCCAGCAAACCCAGGGGGCTGGGTAATTCACCCCTCCACTTT. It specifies CASKPRGLGNSPLHF.